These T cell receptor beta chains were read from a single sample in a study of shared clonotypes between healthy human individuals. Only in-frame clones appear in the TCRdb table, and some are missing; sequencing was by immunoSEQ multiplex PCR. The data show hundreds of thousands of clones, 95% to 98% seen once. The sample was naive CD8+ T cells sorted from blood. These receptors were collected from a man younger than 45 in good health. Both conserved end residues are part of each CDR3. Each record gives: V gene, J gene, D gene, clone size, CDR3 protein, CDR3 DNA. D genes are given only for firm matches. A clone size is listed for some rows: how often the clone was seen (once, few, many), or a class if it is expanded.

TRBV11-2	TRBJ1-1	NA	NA	CASRLDTMNTEAFF	TGTGCCAGCAGACTGGACACTATGAACACTGAAGCTTTCTTT
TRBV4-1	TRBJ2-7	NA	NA	CASSPAGRGYEQYF	TGCGCCAGCAGCCCCGCGGGTCGAGGCTACGAGCAGTACTTC
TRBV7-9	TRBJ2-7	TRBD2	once	CASTPNQGGDEQYF	TGTGCCAGCACTCCCAATCAGGGAGGGGACGAGCAGTACTTC
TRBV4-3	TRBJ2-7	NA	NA	CASSQEIDSSAYEQYF	TGCGCCAGCAGCCAAGAGATCGACAGTAGCGCCTACGAGCAGTACTTC
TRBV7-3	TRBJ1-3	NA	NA	CASSPGAAQHSGNTIYF	TGTGCCAGCAGCCCGGGGGCAGCCCAACACTCTGGAAACACCATATATTTT
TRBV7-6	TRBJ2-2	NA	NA	CASSLGTGELFF	TGTGCCAGCAGCTTAGGGACCGGGGAGCTGTTTTTT
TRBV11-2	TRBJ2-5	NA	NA	CASSLERVETQYF	TGTGCCAGCAGCTTAGAACGGGTGGAGACCCAGTACTTC
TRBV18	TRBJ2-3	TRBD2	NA	CASSSLTSGSNTQYF	TGTGCCAGCTCATCCTTGACTAGCGGGAGTAATACGCAGTATTTT
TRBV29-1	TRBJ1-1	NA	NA	CSVRESSAEAFF	TGCAGCGTCAGGGAGTCCAGCGCTGAAGCTTTCTTT
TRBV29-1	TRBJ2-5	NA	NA	CSVDTYQETQYF	TGCAGCGTCGACACGTACCAAGAGACCCAGTACTTC
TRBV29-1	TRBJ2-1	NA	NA	CSVETTTIGEQFF	TGCAGCGTTGAAACTACTACCATCGGTGAGCAGTTCTTC
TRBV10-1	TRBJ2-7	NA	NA	CARVGDTLSYEQYF	TGCGCCAGGGTAGGGGACACTCTCTCCTACGAGCAGTACTTC
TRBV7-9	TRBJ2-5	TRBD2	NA	CASRSRAGEETQYF	TGTGCCAGCAGATCCAGAGCGGGGGAAGAGACCCAGTACTTC
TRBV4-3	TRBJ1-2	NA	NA	CASSQEVRNREGYTF	TGCGCCAGCAGCCAAGAGGTTCGAAACAGGGAAGGCTACACCTTC
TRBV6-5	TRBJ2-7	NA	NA	CASSPGVSYEQYF	TGTGCCAGCAGTCCGGGAGTCTCCTACGAGCAGTACTTC
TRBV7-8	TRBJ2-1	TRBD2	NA	CASSPGLGADNEQFF	TGTGCCAGCAGCCCCGGACTAGGAGCAGACAATGAGCAGTTCTTC
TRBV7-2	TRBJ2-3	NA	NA	CAINYRDPLQQFVTDTQYF	TGTGCCATCAATTACCGGGACCCACTCCAGCAATTTGTCACAGATACGCAGTATTTT
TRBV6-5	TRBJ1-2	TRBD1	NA	CASRQGAKGYTF	TGTGCCAGCAGACAGGGGGCTAAGGGCTACACCTTC
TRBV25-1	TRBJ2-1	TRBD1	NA	CASSGRLGQGITYNEQFF	TGTGCCAGCAGTGGGCGTTTGGGACAGGGGATAACCTACAATGAGCAGTTCTTC
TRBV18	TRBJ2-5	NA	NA	CASSPLSSQETQYF	TGTGCCAGCTCACCCCTTTCTTCACAAGAGACCCAGTACTTC
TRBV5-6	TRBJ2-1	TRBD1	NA	CASSLEGATVRDEQFF	TGTGCCAGCAGCTTGGAGGGGGCGACAGTAAGGGATGAGCAGTTCTTC
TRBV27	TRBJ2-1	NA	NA	CASSPRGSPYNEQFF	TGTGCCAGCAGCCCCCGGGGGAGCCCATACAATGAGCAGTTCTTC
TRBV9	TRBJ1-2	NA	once	CASSVEGGYGYTF	TGTGCCAGCAGCGTAGAAGGGGGCTATGGCTACACCTTC
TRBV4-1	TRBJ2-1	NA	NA	CASSQGDTAYNEQFF	TGCGCCAGCAGCCAGGGGGACACCGCCTACAATGAGCAGTTCTTC
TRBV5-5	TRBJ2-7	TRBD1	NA	CASSNGFGQGFEQYF	TGTGCCAGCAGCAATGGATTCGGACAGGGGTTCGAGCAGTACTTC
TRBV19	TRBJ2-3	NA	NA	CASSIVFGSRTDTQYF	TGTGCCAGTAGTATAGTATTCGGGTCCCGCACAGATACGCAGTATTTT
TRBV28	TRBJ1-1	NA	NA	CASSWVTNTEAFF	TGTGCCAGCAGTTGGGTCACGAACACTGAAGCTTTCTTT
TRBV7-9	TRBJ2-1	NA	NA	CASSTTQSSYNEQFF	TGTGCCAGCAGCACAACACAGAGCTCCTACAATGAGCAGTTCTTC
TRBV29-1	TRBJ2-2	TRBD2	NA	CSVEALAENTGELFF	TGCAGCGTCGAGGCGCTAGCGGAGAACACCGGGGAGCTGTTTTTT
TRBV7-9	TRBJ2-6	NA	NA	CASSLEVPGVLAGANVLTF	TGTGCCAGCAGCTTAGAGGTCCCAGGGGTGTTGGCTGGGGCCAACGTCCTGACTTTC
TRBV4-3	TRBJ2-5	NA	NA	CASSQVGRGIPSKETQYF	TGCGCCAGCAGCCAAGTCGGTCGGGGAATACCCTCGAAAGAGACCCAGTACTTC
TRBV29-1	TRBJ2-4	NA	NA	CSVEAALQGRQYF	TGCAGCGTTGAAGCTGCCCTCCAGGGGCGACAGTACTTC
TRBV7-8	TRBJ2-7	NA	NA	CASSPRGGRTYEQYF	TGTGCCAGCAGCCCAAGAGGGGGTAGGACCTACGAGCAGTACTTC
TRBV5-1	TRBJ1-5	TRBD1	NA	CASSPGDREQIIEPQHF	TGCGCCAGCAGCCCGGGGGACAGGGAACAGATAATTGAGCCCCAGCATTTT
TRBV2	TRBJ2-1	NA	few	CASSVGDNEQFF	TGTGCCAGCAGTGTTGGAGACAATGAGCAGTTCTTC
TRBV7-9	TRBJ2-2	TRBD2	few	CASSLFVPGRVFTGELFF	TGTGCCAGCAGCTTATTTGTTCCCGGGAGGGTGTTCACCGGGGAGCTGTTTTTT
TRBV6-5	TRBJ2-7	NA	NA	CASSAGLGYEQYF	TGTGCCAGCAGTGCTGGTCTGGGCTACGAGCAGTACTTC
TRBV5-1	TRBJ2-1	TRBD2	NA	CASSLFVSGRNEQFF	TGCGCCAGCAGCTTGTTCGTTAGCGGGAGAAATGAGCAGTTCTTC
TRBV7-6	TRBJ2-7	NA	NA	CASSPDGITYEQYF	TGTGCCAGCAGCCCCGATGGAATTACCTACGAGCAGTACTTC
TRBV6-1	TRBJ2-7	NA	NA	CASSGKAEYF	TGTGCCAGTAGCGGAAAGGCTGAGTACTTC
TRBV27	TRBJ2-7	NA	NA	CASSNLVEQYF	TGTGCCAGCAGCAATCTGGTCGAGCAGTACTTC
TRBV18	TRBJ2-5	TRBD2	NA	CASSPRTSGPQETQYF	TGTGCCAGCTCACCTCGGACTAGCGGACCGCAAGAGACCCAGTACTTC
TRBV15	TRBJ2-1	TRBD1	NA	CATSSGTASDEQFF	TGTGCCACCAGCAGCGGGACAGCATCCGATGAGCAGTTCTTC
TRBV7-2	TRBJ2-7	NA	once	CASSLSLTYEQYF	TGTGCCAGCAGCTTGTCACTAACGTACGAGCAGTACTTC
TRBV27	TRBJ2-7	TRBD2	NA	CASSFFPPPGLAGAPSYEQYF	TGTGCCAGCAGTTTTTTTCCCCCACCGGGACTAGCGGGAGCCCCAAGCTACGAGCAGTACTTC
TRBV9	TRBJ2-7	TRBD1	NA	CASSGGGTGFAEQYF	TGTGCCAGCAGCGGGGGAGGGACAGGGTTCGCCGAGCAGTACTTC
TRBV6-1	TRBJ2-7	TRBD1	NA	CASSPGTGFFDEQYF	TGTGCCAGCAGTCCCGGGACAGGGTTTTTCGACGAGCAGTACTTC
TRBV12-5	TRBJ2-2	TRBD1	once	CASGFGTGGHTGELFF	TGTGCTAGTGGTTTTGGGACAGGGGGTCACACCGGGGAGCTGTTTTTT
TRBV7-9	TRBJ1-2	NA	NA	CASSDIGTGGYTF	TGTGCCAGCAGCGATATCGGGACTGGTGGCTACACCTTC